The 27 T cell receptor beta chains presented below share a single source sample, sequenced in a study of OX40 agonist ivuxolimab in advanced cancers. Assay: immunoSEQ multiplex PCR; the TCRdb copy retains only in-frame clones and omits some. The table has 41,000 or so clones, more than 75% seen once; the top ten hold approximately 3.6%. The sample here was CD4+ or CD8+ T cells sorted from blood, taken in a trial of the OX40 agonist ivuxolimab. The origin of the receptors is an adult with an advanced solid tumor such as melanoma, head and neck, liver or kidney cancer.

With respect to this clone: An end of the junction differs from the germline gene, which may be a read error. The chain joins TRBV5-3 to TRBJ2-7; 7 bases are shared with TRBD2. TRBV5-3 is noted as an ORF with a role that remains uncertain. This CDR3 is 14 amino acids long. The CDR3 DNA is TGTGCCAGCAGCTTCGGGCGGGAGCTTGGCGAGCAGTACTTC. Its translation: CASSFGRELGEQYF.

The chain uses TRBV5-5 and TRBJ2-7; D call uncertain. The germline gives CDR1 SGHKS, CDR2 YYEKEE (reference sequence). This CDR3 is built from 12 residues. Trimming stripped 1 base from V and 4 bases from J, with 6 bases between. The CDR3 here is CASSLISYEQYF. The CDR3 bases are TGTGCCAGCAGCTTGATTTCTTACGAGCAGTACTTC.

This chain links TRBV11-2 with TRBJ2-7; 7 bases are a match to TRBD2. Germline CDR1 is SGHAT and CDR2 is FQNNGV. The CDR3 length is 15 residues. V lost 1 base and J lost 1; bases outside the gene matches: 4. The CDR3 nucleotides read TGTGCCAGCAGCTTAGTGGGAGGGATTTCCTACGAGCAGTACTTC. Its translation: CASSLVGGISYEQYF.

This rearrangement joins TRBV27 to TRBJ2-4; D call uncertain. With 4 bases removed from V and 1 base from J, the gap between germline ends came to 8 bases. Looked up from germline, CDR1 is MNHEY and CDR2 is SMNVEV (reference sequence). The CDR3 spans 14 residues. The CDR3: CASSSRVAKNIQYF. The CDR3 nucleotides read TGTGCCAGCAGTTCCCGCGTGGCCAAAAACATTCAGTACTTC.

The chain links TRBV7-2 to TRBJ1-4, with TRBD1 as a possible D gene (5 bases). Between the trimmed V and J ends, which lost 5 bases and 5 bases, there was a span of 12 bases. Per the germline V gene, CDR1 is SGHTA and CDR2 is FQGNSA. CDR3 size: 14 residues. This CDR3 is CASSRTSGNEKLFF. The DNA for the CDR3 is TGTGCCAGCAGCAGGACTTCAGGGAATGAAAAACTGTTTTTT.

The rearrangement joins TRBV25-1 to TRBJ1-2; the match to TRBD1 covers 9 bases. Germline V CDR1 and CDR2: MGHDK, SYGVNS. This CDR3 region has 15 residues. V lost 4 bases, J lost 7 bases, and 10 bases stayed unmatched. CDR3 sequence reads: CASSGDTGGDGGYTF. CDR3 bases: TGTGCCAGCAGTGGTGACACAGGGGGCGACGGTGGCTACACCTTC.

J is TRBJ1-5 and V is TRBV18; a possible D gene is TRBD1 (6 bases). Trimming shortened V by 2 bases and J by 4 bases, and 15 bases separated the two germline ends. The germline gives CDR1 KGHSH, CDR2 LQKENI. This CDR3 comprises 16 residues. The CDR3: CASSPKGTQTNQPQHF. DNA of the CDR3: TGTGCCAGCTCACCAAAGGGGACACAAACTAATCAGCCCCAGCATTTT.

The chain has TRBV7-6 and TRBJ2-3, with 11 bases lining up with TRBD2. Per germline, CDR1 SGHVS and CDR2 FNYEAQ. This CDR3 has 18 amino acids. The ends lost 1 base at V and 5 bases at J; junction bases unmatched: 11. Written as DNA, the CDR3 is TGTGCCAGCAGCTTAGTCGTGACTAGCGGGGTGGTTGTAGATACGCAGTATTTT. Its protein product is CASSLVVTSGVVVDTQYF.

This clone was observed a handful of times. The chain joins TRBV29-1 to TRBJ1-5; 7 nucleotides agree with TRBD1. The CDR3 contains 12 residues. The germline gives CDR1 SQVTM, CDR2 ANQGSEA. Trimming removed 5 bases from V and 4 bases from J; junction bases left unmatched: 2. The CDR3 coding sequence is TGCAGCGTTATACAGGGGAATCAGCCCCAGCATTTT. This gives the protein CSVIQGNQPQHF.

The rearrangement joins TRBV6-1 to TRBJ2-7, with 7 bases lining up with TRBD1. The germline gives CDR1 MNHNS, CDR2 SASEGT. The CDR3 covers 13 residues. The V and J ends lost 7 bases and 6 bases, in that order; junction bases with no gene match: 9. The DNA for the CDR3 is TGTGCCAGCACTAATACAGGGGCGACCGAGCAGTACTTC. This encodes CASTNTGATEQYF.

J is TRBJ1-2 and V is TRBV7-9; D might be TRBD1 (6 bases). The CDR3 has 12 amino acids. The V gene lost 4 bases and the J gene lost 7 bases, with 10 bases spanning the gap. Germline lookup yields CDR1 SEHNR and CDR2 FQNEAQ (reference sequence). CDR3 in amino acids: CASSSQGFGYTF. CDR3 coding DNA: TGTGCCAGCAGCTCTCAGGGGTTTGGCTACACCTTC.

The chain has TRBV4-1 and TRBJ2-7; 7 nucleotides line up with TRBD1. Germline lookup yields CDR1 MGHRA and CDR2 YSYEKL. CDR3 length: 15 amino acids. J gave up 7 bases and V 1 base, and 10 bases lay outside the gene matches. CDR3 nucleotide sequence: TGCGCCAGCAGCCAAGTACACCACAGGGGTATAGAGCAGTACTTC. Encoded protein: CASSQVHHRGIEQYF.

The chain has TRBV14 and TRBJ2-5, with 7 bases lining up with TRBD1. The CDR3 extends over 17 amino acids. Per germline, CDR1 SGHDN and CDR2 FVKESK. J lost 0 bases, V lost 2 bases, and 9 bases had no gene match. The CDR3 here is CASSQRTGVLYQETQYF. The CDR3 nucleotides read TGTGCCAGCAGCCAACGAACAGGGGTTCTCTACCAAGAGACCCAGTACTTC. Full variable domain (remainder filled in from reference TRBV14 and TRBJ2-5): EAGVTQFPSHSVIEKGQTVTLRCDPISGHDNLYWYRRVMGKEIKFLLHFVKESKQDESGMPNNRFLAERTGGTYSTLKVQPAELEDSGVYFCASSQRTGVLYQETQYFGPGTRLLVL.

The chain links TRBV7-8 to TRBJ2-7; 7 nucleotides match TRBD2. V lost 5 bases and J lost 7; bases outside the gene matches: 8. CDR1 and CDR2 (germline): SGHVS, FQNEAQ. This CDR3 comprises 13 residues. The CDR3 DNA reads TGTGCCAGCAGCCAGACCGGGGAGGGGGAGCAGTACTTC. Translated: CASSQTGEGEQYF.

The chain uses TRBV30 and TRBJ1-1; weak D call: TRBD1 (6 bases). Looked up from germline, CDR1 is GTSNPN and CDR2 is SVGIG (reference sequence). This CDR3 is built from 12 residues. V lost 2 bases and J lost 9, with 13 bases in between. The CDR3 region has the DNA TGTGCCTGGAGTTCACAGGGAATACAAGCTTTCTTT. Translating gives CAWSSQGIQAFF.

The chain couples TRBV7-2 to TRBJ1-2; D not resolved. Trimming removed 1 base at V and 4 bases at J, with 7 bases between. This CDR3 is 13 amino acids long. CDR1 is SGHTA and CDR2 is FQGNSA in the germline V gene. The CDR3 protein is CASSLGPVYGYTF. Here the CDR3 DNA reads TGTGCCAGCAGCTTAGGTCCGGTCTATGGCTACACCTTC.

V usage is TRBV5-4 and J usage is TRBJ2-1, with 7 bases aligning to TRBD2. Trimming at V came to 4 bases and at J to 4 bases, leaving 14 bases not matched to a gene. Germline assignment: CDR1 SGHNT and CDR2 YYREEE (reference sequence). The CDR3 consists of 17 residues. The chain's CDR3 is CASSLGGGRIIYNEQFF. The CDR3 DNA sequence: TGTGCCAGCAGCCTCGGCGGGGGACGGATAATATACAATGAGCAGTTCTTC.

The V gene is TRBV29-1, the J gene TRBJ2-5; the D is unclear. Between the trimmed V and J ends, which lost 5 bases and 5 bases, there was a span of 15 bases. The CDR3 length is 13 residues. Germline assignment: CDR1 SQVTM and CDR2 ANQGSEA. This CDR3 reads CSVRWTSSETQYF. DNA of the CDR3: TGCAGCGTTCGGTGGACCTCTTCCGAGACCCAGTACTTC.

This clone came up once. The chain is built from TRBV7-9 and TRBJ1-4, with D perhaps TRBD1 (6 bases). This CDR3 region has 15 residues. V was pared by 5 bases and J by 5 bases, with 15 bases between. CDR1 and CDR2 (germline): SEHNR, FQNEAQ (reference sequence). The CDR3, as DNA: TGTGCCAGCAGCGCCCGACAGGCACCGAATGAAAAACTGTTTTTT. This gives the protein CASSARQAPNEKLFF.

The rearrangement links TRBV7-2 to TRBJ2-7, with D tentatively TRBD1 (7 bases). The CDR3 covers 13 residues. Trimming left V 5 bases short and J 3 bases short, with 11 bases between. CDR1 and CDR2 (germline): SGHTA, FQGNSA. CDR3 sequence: CASSLRGVYEQYF. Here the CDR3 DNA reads TGTGCCAGCAGCCTCAGGGGGGTCTACGAGCAGTACTTC.

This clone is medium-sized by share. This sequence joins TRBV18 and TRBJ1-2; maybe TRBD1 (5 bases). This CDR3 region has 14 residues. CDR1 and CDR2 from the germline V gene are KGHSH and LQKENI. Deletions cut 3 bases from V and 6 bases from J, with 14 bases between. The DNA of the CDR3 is TGTGCCAGCTCACCCTCCAGGGTGGCCGATGGCTACACCTTC. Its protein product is CASSPSRVADGYTF. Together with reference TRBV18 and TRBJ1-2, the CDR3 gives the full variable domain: NAGVMQNPRHLVRRRGQEARLRCSPMKGHSHVYWYRQLPEEGLKFMVYLQKENIIDESGMPKERFSAEFPKEGPSILRIQQVVRGDSAAYFCASSPSRVADGYTFGSGTRLTVV.

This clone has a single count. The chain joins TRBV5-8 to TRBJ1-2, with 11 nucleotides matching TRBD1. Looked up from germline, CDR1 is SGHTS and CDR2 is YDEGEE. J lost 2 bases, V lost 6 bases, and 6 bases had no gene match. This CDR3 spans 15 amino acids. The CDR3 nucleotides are TGTGCCAGCACCGAGGACAGGGGGCAAAACTATGGCTACACCTTC. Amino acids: CASTEDRGQNYGYTF.

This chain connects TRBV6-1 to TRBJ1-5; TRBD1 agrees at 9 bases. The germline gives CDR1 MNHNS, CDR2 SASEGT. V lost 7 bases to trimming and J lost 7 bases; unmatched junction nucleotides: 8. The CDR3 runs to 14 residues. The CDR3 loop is CASTPNRGRQPQHF. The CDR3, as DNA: TGTGCCAGCACTCCGAACAGGGGGCGACAGCCCCAGCATTTT.

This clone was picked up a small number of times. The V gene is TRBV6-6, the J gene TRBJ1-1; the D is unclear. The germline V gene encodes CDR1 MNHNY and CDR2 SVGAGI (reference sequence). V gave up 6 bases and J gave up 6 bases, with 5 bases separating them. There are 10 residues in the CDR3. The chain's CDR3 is CASRGPEAFF. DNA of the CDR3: TGTGCCAGCAGGGGCCCTGAAGCTTTCTTT.

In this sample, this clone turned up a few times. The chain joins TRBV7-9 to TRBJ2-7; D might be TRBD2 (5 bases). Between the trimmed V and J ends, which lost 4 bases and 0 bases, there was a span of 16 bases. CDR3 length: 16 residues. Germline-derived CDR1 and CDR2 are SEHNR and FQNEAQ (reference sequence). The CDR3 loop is CASSSSSRTRSYEQYF. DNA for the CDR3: TGTGCCAGCAGCTCTAGTTCCAGGACTCGCTCCTACGAGCAGTACTTC.

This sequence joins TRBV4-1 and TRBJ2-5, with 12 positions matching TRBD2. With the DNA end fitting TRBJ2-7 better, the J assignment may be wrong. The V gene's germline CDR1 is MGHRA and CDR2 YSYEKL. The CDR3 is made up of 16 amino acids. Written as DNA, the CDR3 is TGCGCCAGCAGCAGAAACGGACTAGCGGGGTCCTACGAGCAGTACTTC. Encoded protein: CASSRNGLAGSYEQYF.

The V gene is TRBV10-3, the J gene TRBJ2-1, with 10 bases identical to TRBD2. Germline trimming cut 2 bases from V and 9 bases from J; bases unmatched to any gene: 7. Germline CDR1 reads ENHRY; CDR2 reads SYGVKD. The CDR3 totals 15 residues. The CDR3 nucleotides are TGTGCCATCAGTGAGAGTTCTAGCGGGAGAGGTGAGCAGTTCTTC. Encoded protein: CAISESSSGRGEQFF.